The entry that follows covers one T cell receptor beta chain sequence. This sample was taken from a study of blood T cell repertoires in COVID-19. Study details: The study drew acute and convalescent COVID-19 samples from the United States, Italy and Spain. PBMCs, B-cell-depleted T cells, or T cells provided the cDNA or gDNA that made up the material.

In the authors' workflow: Amplification with reference gene primers provided the estimates of nucleated cell counts. Some clones are missing from TCRdb's copy, which holds only in-frame ones; the method was immunoSEQ multiplex PCR. D and trimming were read from the DNA, whereas the V and J calls and clone size are those reported in that table. The sample lists around 200,000 clones; roughly 80% were seen once. The CDR3 consists of 13 residues. The V gene lost 1 base and the J gene lost 5 bases, with 6 bases spanning the gap. CDR1 is MNHEY and CDR2 is SMNVEV in the germline V gene (reference sequence).

This chain links TRBV27 with TRBJ1-5; D unclear. The sequence came from a woman aged 40 to 50 with acute or convalescent COVID-19. The sequencing sample was made of peripheral blood. The CDR3 reads CASSLWADQPQHF. The CDR3 nucleotides are TGTGCCAGCAGTTTATGGGCAGATCAGCCCCAGCATTTT.